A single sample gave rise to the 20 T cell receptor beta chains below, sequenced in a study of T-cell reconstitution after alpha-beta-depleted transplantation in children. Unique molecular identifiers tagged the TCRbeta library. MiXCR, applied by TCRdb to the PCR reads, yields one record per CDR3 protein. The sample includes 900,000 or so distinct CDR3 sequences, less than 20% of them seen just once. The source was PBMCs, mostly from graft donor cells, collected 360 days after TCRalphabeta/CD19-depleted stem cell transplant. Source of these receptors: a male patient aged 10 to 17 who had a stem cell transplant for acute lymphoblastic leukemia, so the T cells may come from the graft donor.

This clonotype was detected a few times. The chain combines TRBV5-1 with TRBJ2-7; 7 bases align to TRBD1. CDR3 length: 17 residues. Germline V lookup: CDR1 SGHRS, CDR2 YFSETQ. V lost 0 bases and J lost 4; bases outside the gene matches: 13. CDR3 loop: CASSLGPTGLRTYEQYF. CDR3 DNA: TGCGCCAGCAGCTTGGGACCGACAGGGTTGAGGACTTACGAGCAGTACTTC.

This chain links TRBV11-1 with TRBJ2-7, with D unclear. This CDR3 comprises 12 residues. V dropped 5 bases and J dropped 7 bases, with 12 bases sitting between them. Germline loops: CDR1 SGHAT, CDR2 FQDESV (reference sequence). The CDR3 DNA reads TGTGCCAGCAGCAGCGTTATACTGGAGCAGTACTTC. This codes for CASSSVILEQYF.

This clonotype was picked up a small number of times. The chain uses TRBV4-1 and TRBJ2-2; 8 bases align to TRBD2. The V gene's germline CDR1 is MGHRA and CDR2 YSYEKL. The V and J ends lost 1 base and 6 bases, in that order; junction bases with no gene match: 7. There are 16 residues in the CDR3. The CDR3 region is CASSQVASGSSGELFF. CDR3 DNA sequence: TGCGCCAGCAGCCAAGTAGCCAGCGGGAGTTCCGGGGAGCTGTTTTTT.

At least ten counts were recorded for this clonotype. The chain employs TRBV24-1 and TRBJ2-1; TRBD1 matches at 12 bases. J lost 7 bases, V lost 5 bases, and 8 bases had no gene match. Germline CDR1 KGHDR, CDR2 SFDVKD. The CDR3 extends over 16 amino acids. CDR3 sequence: CATSVPGQGARNEQFF. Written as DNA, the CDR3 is TGTGCCACCAGTGTCCCGGGACAGGGGGCGCGGAATGAGCAGTTCTTC.

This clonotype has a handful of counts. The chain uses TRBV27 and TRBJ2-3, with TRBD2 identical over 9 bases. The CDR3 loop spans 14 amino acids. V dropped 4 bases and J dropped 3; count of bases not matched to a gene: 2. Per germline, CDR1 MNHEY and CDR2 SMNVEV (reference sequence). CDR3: CASSSAGGTDTQYF. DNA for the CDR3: TGTGCCAGCAGTTCAGCGGGAGGAACAGATACGCAGTATTTT.

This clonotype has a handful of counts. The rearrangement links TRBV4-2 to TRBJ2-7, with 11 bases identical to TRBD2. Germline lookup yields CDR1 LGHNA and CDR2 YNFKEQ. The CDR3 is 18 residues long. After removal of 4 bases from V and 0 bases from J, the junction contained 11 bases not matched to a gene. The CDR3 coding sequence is TGTGCCAGCAGCCCGGAGCCTAGCGGGAGGACCGTCTCCTACGAGCAGTACTTC. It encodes CASSPEPSGRTVSYEQYF.

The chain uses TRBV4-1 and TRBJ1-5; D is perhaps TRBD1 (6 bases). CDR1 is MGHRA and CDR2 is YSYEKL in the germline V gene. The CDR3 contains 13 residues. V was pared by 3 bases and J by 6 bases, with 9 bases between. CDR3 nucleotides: TGCGCCAGCAGCCAGGGGGGCTTTCAGCCCCAGCATTTT. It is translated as CASSQGGFQPQHF.

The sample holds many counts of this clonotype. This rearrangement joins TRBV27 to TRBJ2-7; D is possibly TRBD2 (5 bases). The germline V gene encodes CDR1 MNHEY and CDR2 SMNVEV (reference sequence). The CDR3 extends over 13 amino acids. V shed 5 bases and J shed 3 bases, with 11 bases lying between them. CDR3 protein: CASSLGLFYEQYF. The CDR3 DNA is TGTGCCAGCAGTCTCGGACTGTTCTACGAGCAGTACTTC.

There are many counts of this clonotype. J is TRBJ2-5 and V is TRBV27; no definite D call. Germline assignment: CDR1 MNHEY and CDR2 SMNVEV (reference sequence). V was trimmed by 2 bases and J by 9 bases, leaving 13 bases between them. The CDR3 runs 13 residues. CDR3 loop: CASSLSALEPQYF. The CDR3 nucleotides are TGTGCCAGCAGTTTAAGCGCTTTGGAGCCCCAGTACTTC.

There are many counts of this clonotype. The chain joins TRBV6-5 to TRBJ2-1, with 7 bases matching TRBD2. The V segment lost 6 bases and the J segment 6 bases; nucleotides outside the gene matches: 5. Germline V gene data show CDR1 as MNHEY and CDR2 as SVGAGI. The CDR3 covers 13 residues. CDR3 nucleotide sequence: TGTGCCAGCAGATGGACTAGGACCAATGAGCAGTTCTTC. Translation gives CASRWTRTNEQFF.

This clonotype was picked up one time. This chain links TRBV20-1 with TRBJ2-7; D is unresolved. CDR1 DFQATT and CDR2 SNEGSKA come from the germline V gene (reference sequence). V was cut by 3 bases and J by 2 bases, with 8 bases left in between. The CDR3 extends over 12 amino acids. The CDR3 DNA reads TGCAGTGCTAGTCGCTCCACCTACGAGCAGTACTTC. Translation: CSASRSTYEQYF.

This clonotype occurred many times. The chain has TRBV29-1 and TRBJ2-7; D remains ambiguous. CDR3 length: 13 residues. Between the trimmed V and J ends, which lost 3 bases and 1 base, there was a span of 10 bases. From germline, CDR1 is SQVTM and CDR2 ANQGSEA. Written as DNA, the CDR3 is TGCAGCGTTGAGGGTGAGCTGTCCTACGAGCAGTACTTC. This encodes CSVEGELSYEQYF.

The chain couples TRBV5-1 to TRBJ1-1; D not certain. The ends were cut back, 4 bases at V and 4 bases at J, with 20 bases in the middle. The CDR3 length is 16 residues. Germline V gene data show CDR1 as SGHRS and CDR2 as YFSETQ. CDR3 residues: CASSRSNQPSSTEAFF. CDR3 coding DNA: TGCGCCAGCAGCCGATCCAACCAGCCGTCTAGCACTGAAGCTTTCTTT.

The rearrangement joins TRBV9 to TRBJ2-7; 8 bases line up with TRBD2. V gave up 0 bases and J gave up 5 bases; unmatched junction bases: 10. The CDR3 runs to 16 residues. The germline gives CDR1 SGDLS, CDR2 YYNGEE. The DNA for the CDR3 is TGTGCCAGCAGCGTAGACAGCGGGAGAGGCTTCCACGAGCAGTACTTC. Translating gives CASSVDSGRGFHEQYF.

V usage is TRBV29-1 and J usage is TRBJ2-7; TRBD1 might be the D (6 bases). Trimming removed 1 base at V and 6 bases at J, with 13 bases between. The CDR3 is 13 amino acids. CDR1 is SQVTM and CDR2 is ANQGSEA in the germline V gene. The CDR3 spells CSVEGRGTTEQYF. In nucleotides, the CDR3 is TGCAGCGTTGAAGGCAGGGGAACGACCGAGCAGTACTTC.

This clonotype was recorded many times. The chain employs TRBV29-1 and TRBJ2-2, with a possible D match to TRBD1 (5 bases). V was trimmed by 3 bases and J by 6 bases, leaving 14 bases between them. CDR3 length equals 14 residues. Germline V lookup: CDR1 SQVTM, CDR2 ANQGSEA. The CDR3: CSVEAQGLAGELFF. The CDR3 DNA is TGCAGCGTTGAGGCCCAGGGCTTGGCCGGGGAGCTGTTTTTT.

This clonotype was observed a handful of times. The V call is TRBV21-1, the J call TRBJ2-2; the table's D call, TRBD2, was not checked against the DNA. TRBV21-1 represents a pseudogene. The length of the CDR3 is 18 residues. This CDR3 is CASSKAYREGTNTGELFF. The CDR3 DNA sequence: TGTGCCAGCAGCAAAGCATATCGGGAGGGAACGAACACCGGGGAGCTGTTTTTT.

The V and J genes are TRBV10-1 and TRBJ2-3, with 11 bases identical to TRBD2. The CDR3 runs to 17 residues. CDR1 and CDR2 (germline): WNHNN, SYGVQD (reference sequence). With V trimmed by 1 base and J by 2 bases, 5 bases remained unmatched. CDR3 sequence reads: CASSEWTSGRNTDTQYF. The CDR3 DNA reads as TGCGCCAGCAGTGAGTGGACTAGCGGGCGAAACACAGATACGCAGTATTTT.

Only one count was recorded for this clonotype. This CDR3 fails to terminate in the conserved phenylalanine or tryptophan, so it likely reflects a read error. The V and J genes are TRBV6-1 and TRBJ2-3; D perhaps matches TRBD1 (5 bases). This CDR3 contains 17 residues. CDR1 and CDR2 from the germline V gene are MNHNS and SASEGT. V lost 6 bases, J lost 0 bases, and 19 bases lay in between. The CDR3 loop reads CASSAAGAAPSTDTQYV. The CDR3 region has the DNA TGTGCCAGCAGCGCGGCTGGGGCGGCACCTAGCACAGATACGCAGTATGTT.

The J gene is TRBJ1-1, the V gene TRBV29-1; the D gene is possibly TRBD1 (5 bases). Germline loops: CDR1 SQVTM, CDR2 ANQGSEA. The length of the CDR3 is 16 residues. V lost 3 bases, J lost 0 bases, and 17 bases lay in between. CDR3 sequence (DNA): TGCAGCGTTGAGTCCCGGGGCAGTTTTATGAACACTGAAGCTTTCTTT. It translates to CSVESRGSFMNTEAFF.